The 19 T cell receptor beta chains listed next were all sequenced from one sample in a study of cytomegalovirus exposure and HLA in healthy donors. The repertoire was sequenced with immunoSEQ multiplex PCR; TCRdb's copy has only in-frame clones and lacks some. This sample has more than 65,000 clones, with 90% to 95% found just once. Sequenced sample: PBMCs. These receptors came from a man between 18 and 35 years old in good health and CMV-seronegative.

This clone is a singleton in its sample. The chain joins TRBV15 to TRBJ2-1; 7 bases align to TRBD1. This CDR3 is built from 16 residues. J lost 0 bases, V lost 4 bases, and 6 bases had no gene match. CDR1 and CDR2 from the germline V gene are LNHNV and YYDKDF (reference sequence). DNA for the CDR3: TGTGCCACCAGCAAATACAGGGGATTCTCCTACAATGAGCAGTTCTTC. It yields the protein CATSKYRGFSYNEQFF.

The table lists this clone with a count of one. The chain carries TRBV5-1 and TRBJ2-2, with D possibly matching TRBD2 (5 bases). This CDR3 has 13 amino acids. Germline V gene lookup returns CDR1 SGHRS and CDR2 YFSETQ. V was shortened by 6 bases and J by 1 base, with 7 bases between the two germline ends. As DNA, the CDR3 is TGCGCCAGCAATGAGGGGAACACCGGGGAGCTGTTTTTT. Translation gives CASNEGNTGELFF.

The sample holds a few counts of this clone. The chain recombines TRBV28 with TRBJ1-1; possibly TRBD1 for D (5 bases). The CDR3 length is 14 residues. Trimming left V 5 bases short and J 4 bases short, with 14 bases between. CDR1 and CDR2 from the germline V gene are MDHEN and SYDVKM. This chain's CDR3 is CASSRAGGFTEAFF. The CDR3 coding sequence is TGTGCCAGCAGTCGAGCCGGGGGGTTCACTGAAGCTTTCTTT.

The chain uses TRBV19 and TRBJ2-7, with D unclear. V was shortened by 1 base and J by 2 bases, with 12 bases between the two germline ends. The V gene's germline CDR1 is LNHDA and CDR2 SQIVND (reference sequence). This CDR3 comprises 15 residues. The CDR3 loop is CASSIGGAATYEQYF. CDR3 bases: TGTGCCAGTAGTATAGGCGGCGCCGCAACCTACGAGCAGTACTTC.

V and J are TRBV19 and TRBJ1-2; 10 positions match TRBD1. The CDR3 is 15 amino acids. Germline V gives CDR1 LNHDA, CDR2 SQIVND (reference sequence). V lost 5 bases to trimming and J lost 3 bases; unmatched junction nucleotides: 6. Here the CDR3 DNA reads TGTGCCAGTAGTCCCCGGGACAGGGGAGACTATGGCTACACCTTC. It is translated as CASSPRDRGDYGYTF.

The chain combines TRBV5-1 with TRBJ1-2; D might be TRBD1 (5 bases). Trimming took off 2 bases at V and 4 bases at J, with 9 bases between the two ends. Looked up from germline, CDR1 is SGHRS and CDR2 is YFSETQ. The CDR3 spans 13 residues. The CDR3 here is CASSFQGPYGYTF. CDR3 DNA: TGCGCCAGCAGCTTCCAGGGCCCCTATGGCTACACCTTC. Variable domain in full (rest from reference TRBV5-1 and TRBJ1-2): KAGVTQTPRYLIKTRGQQVTLSCSPISGHRSVSWYQQTPGQGLQFLFEYFSETQRNKGNFPGRFSGRQFSNSRSEMNVSTLELGDSALYLCASSFQGPYGYTFGSGTRLTVV.

This chain uses TRBV6-6 with TRBJ2-5, with TRBD2 identical over 7 bases. After removal of 6 bases from V and 7 bases from J, the junction contained 8 bases not matched to a gene. The CDR3 loop spans 13 amino acids. CDR1 and CDR2 (germline): MNHNY, SVGAGI (reference sequence). CDR3 loop: CASRPGERGTQYF. The DNA for the CDR3 is TGTGCCAGCAGACCCGGTGAGCGGGGGACCCAGTACTTC.

The gene calls are TRBV5-1 and TRBJ1-2, with D tentatively TRBD1 (6 bases). Germline loops: CDR1 SGHRS, CDR2 YFSETQ. The CDR3 has 15 residues. Deletions cut 4 bases from V and 6 bases from J, with 19 bases between. CDR3 loop: CASSRGITGWDGYTF. CDR3 coding DNA: TGCGCCAGCAGCAGGGGAATCACAGGGTGGGATGGCTACACCTTC.

V and J are TRBV6-4 and TRBJ2-1, with 8 positions matching TRBD2. With 0 bases clipped from V and 6 bases from J, the junction kept 4 bases outside the gene matches. Per the germline V gene, CDR1 is MRHNA and CDR2 is SNTAGT. This CDR3 has 15 amino acids. The CDR3 DNA reads as TGTGCCAGCAGTGACTCTTACGGGGGGGCCAATGAGCAGTTCTTC. It codes for CASSDSYGGANEQFF.

This sequence joins TRBV19 and TRBJ2-7; the match to TRBD1 covers 10 bases. Germline assignment: CDR1 LNHDA and CDR2 SQIVND (reference sequence). V lost 5 bases, J lost 3 bases, and 7 bases stayed unmatched. The CDR3 contains 15 residues. The CDR3 sequence is CASSLPGQGIYEQYF. The CDR3 coding sequence is TGTGCCAGTAGTTTACCGGGACAGGGGATCTACGAGCAGTACTTC.

The chain combines TRBV5-1 with TRBJ1-1; 8 bases are shared with TRBD1. Germline lookup yields CDR1 SGHRS and CDR2 YFSETQ. J was trimmed by 2 bases and V by 4 bases; bases with no gene match: 7. This CDR3 spans 15 amino acids. CDR3 residues: CASSIRDRPNTEAFF. CDR3 nucleotides: TGCGCCAGCAGCATCCGGGACAGGCCAAACACTGAAGCTTTCTTT.

V is TRBV7-2 and J is TRBJ2-1; 13 bases match TRBD2. The CDR3 loop spans 14 amino acids. With 4 bases clipped from V and 8 bases from J, the junction kept 2 bases outside the gene matches. Germline-derived CDR1 and CDR2 are SGHTA and FQGNSA. The CDR3 loop is CASSSGLAGDEQFF. DNA for the CDR3: TGTGCCAGCAGCTCTGGACTAGCGGGAGATGAGCAGTTCTTC. The complete variable domain, with remaining parts taken from reference TRBV7-2 and TRBJ2-1, reads GAGVSQSPSNKVTEKGKDVELRCDPISGHTALYWYRQSLGQGLEFLIYFQGNSAPDKSGLPSDRFSAERTGGSVSTLTIQRTQQEDSAVYLCASSSGLAGDEQFFGPGTRLTVL.

This chain links TRBV4-2 with TRBJ1-1, with TRBD1 identical over 8 bases. Trimming removed 4 bases from V and 1 base from J; junction bases left unmatched: 5. The CDR3 runs 15 residues. The germline CDR1 and CDR2 sequences are LGHNA and YNFKEQ. This chain's CDR3 is CASSRTGRGNTEAFF. The DNA for the CDR3 is TGTGCCAGCAGCCGGACAGGGCGAGGGAACACTGAAGCTTTCTTT.

Concerning this clone: Compared with germline, one end of the junction differs, possibly owing to a read error. The CDR3: CASSLGTSGAQETQYF. CDR3 coding DNA: TGTGCTAGCAGCTTAGGGACTAGCGGGGCCCAAGAGACCCAGTACTTC. The V gene is TRBV7-7, the J gene TRBJ2-5; 13 nucleotides line up with TRBD2. Per the germline V gene, CDR1 is SSHAT and CDR2 is FNYEAQ (reference sequence). This CDR3 spans 16 amino acids.

The chain uses TRBV5-5 and TRBJ1-2; D perhaps matches TRBD1 (6 bases). The CDR3 has 13 amino acids. The germline V gene has CDR1 SGHKS and CDR2 YYEKEE (reference sequence). With 4 bases removed from V and 5 bases from J, the gap between germline ends came to 12 bases. The CDR3 nucleotides read TGTGCCAGCAGCCCCGGACAGTCTTATGGCTACACCTTC. This translates into CASSPGQSYGYTF.

Regarding this clone: Its ends do not fully match the called genes, so a read error is possible. The CDR3 DNA reads as TGCGCCAGCAGTGACGTGGTCAGGGGGAACCCTGAAGCTTTCTTT. Translating it yields CASSDVVRGNPEAFF. The chain employs TRBV10-2 and TRBJ1-1; TRBD1 matches at 7 bases. In germline, CDR1 is WSHSY, CDR2 SAAADI. The CDR3 consists of 15 residues.

V is TRBV19 and J is TRBJ2-7, with unresolved D. V was shortened by 3 bases and J by 2 bases, with 8 bases between the two germline ends. From germline, CDR1 is LNHDA and CDR2 SQIVND (reference sequence). CDR3 length: 13 amino acids. The CDR3 loop is CASSIRQPYEQYF. CDR3 coding DNA: TGTGCCAGTAGTATCAGGCAGCCCTACGAGCAGTACTTC.

The sample holds one count of this clone. The chain joins TRBV2 to TRBJ1-2, with D uncertain. The V and J ends lost 3 bases and 4 bases respectively, with 15 bases between them. Germline values: CDR1 SNHLY, CDR2 FYNNEI. The CDR3 length is 15 residues. CDR3 sequence reads: CASSEFSQLAYGYTF. The CDR3 region has the DNA TGTGCCAGCAGTGAGTTCTCCCAGCTAGCCTATGGCTACACCTTC.

The chain employs TRBV5-6 and TRBJ2-5; no definite D call. CDR3 length: 13 amino acids. The germline V and J ends were trimmed by 2 bases and 2 bases, with 7 bases remaining between them. The germline V gene has CDR1 SGHDT and CDR2 YYEEEE. For the CDR3, the DNA is TGTGCCAGCAGCTTTGGGCAGCAAGAGACCCAGTACTTC. Translated, it gives CASSFGQQETQYF.